This T cell receptor beta chain was captured by sequencing in a study of shared clonotypes between healthy human individuals. Study-wide results and limits: Clonotype sharing among donors likely depends on sequencing depth. Naive subsets typically showed greater estimated richness than memory subsets. Despite large depth, sorted-subset datasets appeared incompletely sequenced.

Method: immunoSEQ multiplex PCR; TCRdb's copy keeps in-frame clones and lacks some. Here the sample spans under 850,000 clones, over 60% being singletons. This clone occurred a few times. The antigen is unknown. Investigators divided CD4+ cells into CD45RA+ naive and CD45RA-negative memory subsets. The CDR3 has 14 residues. Trimming took off 4 bases at V and 3 bases at J, with 10 bases between the two ends. Germline-derived CDR1 and CDR2 are LGHNA and YNFKEQ. The chain employs TRBV4-2 and TRBJ1-5; D is perhaps TRBD1 (6 bases). This receptor was obtained from a woman in her twenties or thirties in good health. Sequenced input: memory CD4+ T cells sorted from blood. The subset: CD45RA-negative fraction. This chain's CDR3 is CASSPGHFNQPQHF. CDR3 nucleotide sequence: TGTGCCAGCAGCCCGGGACACTTCAATCAGCCCCAGCATTTT.